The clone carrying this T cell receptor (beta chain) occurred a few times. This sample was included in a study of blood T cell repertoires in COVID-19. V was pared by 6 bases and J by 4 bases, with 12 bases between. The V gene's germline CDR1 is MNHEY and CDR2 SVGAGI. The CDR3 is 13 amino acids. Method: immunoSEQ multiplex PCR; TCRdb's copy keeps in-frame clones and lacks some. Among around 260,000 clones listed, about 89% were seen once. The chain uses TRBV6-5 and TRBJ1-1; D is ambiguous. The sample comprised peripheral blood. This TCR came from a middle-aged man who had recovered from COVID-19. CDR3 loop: CASRRTVRTEAFF. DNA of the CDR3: TGTGCCAGCAGACGAACAGTTCGCACTGAAGCTTTCTTT.